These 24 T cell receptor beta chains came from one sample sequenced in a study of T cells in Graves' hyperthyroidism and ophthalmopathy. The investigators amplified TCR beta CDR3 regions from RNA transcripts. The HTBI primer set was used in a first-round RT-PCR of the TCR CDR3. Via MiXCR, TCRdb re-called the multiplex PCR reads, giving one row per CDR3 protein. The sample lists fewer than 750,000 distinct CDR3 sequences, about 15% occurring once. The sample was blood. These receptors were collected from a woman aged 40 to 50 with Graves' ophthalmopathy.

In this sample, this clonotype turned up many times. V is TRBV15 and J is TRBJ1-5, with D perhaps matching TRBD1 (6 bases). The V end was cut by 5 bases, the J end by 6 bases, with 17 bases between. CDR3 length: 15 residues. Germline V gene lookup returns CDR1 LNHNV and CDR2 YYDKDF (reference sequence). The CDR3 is CATSPPQGQGQPQHF. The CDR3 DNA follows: TGTGCCACCAGCCCCCCCCAGGGGCAAGGTCAGCCCCAGCATTTT. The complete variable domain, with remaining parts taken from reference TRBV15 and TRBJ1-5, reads DAMVIQNPRYQVTQFGKPVTLSCSQTLNHNVMYWYQQKSSQAPKLLFHYYDKDFNNEADTPDNFQSRRPNTSFCFLDIRSPGLGDTAMYLCATSPPQGQGQPQHFGDGTRLSIL.

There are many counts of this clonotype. CDR3 sequence reads: CASHGQGLAKNIQYF. DNA of the CDR3: TGTGCCAGTCACGGACAGGGTTTAGCCAAAAACATTCAGTACTTC. The V and J genes are TRBV28 and TRBJ2-4; the match to TRBD1 covers 8 bases. V lost 9 bases, J lost 0 bases, and 7 bases stayed unmatched. CDR1 MDHEN and CDR2 SYDVKM come from the germline V gene. This CDR3 contains 15 residues.

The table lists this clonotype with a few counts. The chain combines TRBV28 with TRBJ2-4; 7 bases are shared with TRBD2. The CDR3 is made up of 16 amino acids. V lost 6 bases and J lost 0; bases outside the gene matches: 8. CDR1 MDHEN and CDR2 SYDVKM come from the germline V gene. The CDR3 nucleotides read TGTGCCAGCAGCCGGGGGGATAACCGAGCCAAAAACATTCAGTACTTC. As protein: CASSRGDNRAKNIQYF.

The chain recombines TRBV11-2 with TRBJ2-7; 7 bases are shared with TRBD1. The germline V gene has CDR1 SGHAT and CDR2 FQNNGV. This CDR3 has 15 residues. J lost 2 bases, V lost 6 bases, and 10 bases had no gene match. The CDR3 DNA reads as TGTGCCAGCAGAGGGGGCCCGAGACCACCCTACGAGCAGTACTTC. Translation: CASRGGPRPPYEQYF.

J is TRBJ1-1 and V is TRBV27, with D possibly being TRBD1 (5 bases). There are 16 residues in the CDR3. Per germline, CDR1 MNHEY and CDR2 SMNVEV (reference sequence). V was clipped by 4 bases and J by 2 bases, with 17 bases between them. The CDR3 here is CASSSGLRGRNTEAFF. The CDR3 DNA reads TGTGCCAGCAGTTCGGGGTTACGGGGCCGTAACACTGAAGCTTTCTTT.

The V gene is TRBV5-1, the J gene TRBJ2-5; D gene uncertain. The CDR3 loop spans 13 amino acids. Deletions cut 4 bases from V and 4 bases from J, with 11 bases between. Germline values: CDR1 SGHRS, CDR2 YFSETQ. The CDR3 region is CASSARVGETQYF. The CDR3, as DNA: TGCGCCAGCAGCGCAAGGGTCGGAGAGACCCAGTACTTC.

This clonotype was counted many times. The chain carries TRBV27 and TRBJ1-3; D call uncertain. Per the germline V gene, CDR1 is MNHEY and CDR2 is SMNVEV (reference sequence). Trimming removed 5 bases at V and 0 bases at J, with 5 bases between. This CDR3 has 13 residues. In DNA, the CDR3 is TGTGCCAGCAGTCCCGTCTCTGGAAACACCATATATTTT. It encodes CASSPVSGNTIYF.

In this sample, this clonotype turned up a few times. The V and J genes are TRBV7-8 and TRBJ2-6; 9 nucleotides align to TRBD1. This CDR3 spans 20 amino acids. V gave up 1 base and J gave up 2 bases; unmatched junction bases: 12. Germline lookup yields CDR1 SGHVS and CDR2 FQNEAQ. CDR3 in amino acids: CASSLGWARDRDTGANVLTF. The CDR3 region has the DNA TGTGCCAGCAGCTTAGGCTGGGCCCGGGACAGGGATACTGGGGCCAACGTCCTGACTTTC. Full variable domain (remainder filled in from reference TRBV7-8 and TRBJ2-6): GAGVSQSPRYKVAKRGQDVALRCDPISGHVSLFWYQQALGQGPEFLTYFQNEAQLDKSGLPSDRFFAERPEGSVSTLKIQRTQQEDSAVYLCASSLGWARDRDTGANVLTFGAGSRLTVL.

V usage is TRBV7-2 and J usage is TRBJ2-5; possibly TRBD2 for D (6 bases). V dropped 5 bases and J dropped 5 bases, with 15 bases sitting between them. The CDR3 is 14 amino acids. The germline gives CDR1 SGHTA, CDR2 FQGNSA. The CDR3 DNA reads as TGTGCCAGCAGCCCGCCCCCTGGGAGGGAGACCCAGTACTTC. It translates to CASSPPPGRETQYF.

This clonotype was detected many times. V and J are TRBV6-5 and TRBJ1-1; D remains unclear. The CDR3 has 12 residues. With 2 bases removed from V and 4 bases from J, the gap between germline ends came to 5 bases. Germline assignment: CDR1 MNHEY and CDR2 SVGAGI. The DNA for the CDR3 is TGTGCCAGCAGTTACGGAAGCACTGAAGCTTTCTTT. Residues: CASSYGSTEAFF.

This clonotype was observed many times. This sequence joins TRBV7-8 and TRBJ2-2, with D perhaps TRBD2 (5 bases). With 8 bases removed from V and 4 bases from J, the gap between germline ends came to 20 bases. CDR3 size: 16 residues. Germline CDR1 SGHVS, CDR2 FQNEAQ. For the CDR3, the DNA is TGTGCCAGCCGAAGACAAGGAGGAGGAGGCACCGGGGAGCTGTTTTTT. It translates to CASRRQGGGGTGELFF.

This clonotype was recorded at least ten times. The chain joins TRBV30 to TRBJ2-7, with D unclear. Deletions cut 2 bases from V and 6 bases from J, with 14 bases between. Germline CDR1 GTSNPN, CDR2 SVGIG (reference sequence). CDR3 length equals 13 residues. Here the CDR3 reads CAWSRQNGGEQYF. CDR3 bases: TGTGCCTGGAGTAGGCAGAATGGTGGCGAGCAGTACTTC.

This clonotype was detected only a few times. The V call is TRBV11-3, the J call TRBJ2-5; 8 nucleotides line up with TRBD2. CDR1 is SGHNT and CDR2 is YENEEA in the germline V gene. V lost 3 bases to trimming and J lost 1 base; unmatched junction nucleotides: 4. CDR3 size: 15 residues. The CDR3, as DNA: TGTGCCAGCAGCTTTCCCAGCGGGGGCCAAGAGACCCAGTACTTC. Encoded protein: CASSFPSGGQETQYF.

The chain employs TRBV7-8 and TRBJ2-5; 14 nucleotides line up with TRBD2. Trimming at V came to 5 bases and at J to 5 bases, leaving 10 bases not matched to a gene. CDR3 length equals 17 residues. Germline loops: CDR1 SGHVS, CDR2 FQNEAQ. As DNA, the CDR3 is TGTGCCAGCAGCCCCCGACTAGCGGGAGGGCCGTGGGAGACCCAGTACTTC. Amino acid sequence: CASSPRLAGGPWETQYF.

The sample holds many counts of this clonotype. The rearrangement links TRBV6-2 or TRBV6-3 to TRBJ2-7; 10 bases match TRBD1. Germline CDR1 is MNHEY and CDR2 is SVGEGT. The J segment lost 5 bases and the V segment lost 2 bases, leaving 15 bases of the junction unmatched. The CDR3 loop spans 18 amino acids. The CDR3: CASSYRKSDRGQRDEQYF. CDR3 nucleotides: TGTGCCAGCAGTTACCGGAAATCAGACAGGGGGCAACGAGACGAGCAGTACTTC.

CDR3 residues: CASRNRDTTEAFF. The CDR3 DNA reads as TGTGCCAGTAGAAACAGGGATACCACTGAAGCTTTCTTT. The chain carries TRBV19 and TRBJ1-1; D is perhaps TRBD1 (6 bases). The germline V and J ends were trimmed by 6 bases and 4 bases, with 12 bases remaining between them. The CDR3 totals 13 residues. The germline gives CDR1 LNHDA, CDR2 SQIVND (reference sequence). The full variable domain, rest sourced from reference TRBV19 and TRBJ1-1, is DGGITQSPKYLFRKEGQNVTLSCEQNLNHDAMYWYRQDPGQGLRLIYYSQIVNDFQKGDIAEGYSVSREKKESFPLTVTSAQKNPTAFYLCASRNRDTTEAFFGQGTRLTVV.

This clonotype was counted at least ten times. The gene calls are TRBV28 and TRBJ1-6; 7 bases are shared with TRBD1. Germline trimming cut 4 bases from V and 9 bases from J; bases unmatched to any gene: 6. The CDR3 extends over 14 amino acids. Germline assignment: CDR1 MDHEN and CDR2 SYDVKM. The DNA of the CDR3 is TGTGCCAGCAGTTCACAGGGGTTGGGTTCACCCCTCCACTTT. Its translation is CASSSQGLGSPLHF.

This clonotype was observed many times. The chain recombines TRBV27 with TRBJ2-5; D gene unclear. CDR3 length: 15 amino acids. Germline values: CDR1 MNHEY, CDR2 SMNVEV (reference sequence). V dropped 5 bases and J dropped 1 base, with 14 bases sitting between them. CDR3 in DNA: TGTGCCAGCAGTCCAGGTCCGACGGCCCAAGAGACCCAGTACTTC. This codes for CASSPGPTAQETQYF.

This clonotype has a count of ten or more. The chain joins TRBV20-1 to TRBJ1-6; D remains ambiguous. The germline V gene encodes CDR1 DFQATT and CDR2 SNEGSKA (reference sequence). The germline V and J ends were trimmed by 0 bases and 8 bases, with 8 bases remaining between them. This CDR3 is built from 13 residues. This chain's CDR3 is CSARDKRYSPLHF. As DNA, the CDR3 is TGCAGTGCTAGAGATAAACGGTATTCACCCCTCCACTTT.

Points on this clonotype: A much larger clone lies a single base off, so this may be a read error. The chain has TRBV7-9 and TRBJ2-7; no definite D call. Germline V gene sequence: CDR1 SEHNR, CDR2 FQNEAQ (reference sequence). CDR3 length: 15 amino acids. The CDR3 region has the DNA TGTGCCAACAGCCGTCGGGCCACCCCATTCAGCGAGCAGTACTTC. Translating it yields CANSRRATPFSEQYF.

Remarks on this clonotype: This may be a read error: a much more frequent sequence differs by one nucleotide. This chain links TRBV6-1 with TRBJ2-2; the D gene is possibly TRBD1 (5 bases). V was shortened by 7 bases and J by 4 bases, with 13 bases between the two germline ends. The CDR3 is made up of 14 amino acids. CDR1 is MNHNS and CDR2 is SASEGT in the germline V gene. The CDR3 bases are TGTGCCAGCACTAAGAGCAGGGTCACCGGGGAGCTGTTTTTT. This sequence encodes CASTKSRVTGELFF.

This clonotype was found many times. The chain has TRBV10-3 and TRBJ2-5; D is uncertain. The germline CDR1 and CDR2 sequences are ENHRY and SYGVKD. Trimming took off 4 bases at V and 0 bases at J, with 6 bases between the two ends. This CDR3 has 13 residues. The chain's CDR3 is CAISVTNQETQYF. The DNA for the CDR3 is TGTGCCATCAGTGTAACTAACCAAGAGACCCAGTACTTC.

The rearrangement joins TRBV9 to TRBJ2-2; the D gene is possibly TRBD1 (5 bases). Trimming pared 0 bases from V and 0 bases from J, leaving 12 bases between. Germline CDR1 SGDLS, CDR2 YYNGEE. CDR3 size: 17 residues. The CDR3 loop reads CASSVVGHIANTGELFF. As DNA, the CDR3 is TGTGCCAGCAGCGTAGTCGGACATATAGCGAACACCGGGGAGCTGTTTTTT.

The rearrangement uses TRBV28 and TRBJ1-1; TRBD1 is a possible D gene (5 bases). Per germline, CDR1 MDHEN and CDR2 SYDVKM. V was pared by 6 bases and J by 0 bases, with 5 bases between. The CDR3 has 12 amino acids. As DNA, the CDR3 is TGTGCCAGCAGACAGGTGAACACTGAAGCTTTCTTT. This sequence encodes CASRQVNTEAFF.